This TCR beta chain was identified during a study of T-cell memory formation after mild COVID-19. A single record per CDR3 protein comes from TCRdb applying MiXCR to the 5' RACE reads. The sample carries more than 150,000 distinct CDR3 sequences, 11% recorded once. This CDR3 has 14 residues. In germline, CDR1 is SGHRS, CDR2 YFSETQ. Trimming left V 2 bases short and J 2 bases short, with 10 bases between. The sequencing input was PBMCs or a T cell subset sorted from them (not recorded which). This chain connects TRBV5-1 to TRBJ1-1, with D uncertain. This TCR was recovered from a man younger than 35 who had mild COVID-19 (a few samples of this study predate the infection). Cell type and time point are not known. The CDR3: CASSLNTVNTEAFF. In DNA, the CDR3 is TGCGCCAGCAGCTTAAACACGGTAAACACTGAAGCTTTCTTT.